The 8 T cell receptor beta chains presented below share a single source sample, sequenced in a study of neoadjuvant nivolumab and ipilimumab in lung cancer. Using immunoSEQ multiplex PCR, the repertoire was profiled, and TCRdb retains in-frame clones only, with some absent. The sample yields roughly 45,000 clones, 85% to 90% seen once. This material consisted of blood, taken before neoadjuvant nivolumab, alone or with ipilimumab. The source of these receptors is an adult with non-small cell lung cancer. Some clones in this sample may be carry-over from other donors' samples.

This sequence joins TRBV9 and TRBJ2-7; D uncertain. The CDR3 consists of 18 residues. From germline, CDR1 is SGDLS and CDR2 YYNGEE. Trimming left V 2 bases short and J 0 bases short, with 21 bases between. The CDR3 DNA reads TGTGCCAGCAGCGTCGGTATGGCGCACTCTGACCTCTCCTACGAGCAGTACTTC. Translated, it gives CASSVGMAHSDLSYEQYF.

The J gene is TRBJ1-2, the V gene TRBV7-2, with D possibly TRBD1 on 6 matching bases. V was cut by 6 bases and J by 4 bases, with 18 bases left in between. CDR1 is SGHTA and CDR2 is FQGNSA in the germline V gene. This CDR3 spans 15 amino acids. CDR3 sequence reads: CASSFMGGRGYGYTF. CDR3 coding DNA: TGTGCCAGCAGTTTTATGGGGGGGCGCGGCTATGGCTACACCTTC.

The V and J genes are TRBV18 and TRBJ2-2; 10 positions match TRBD2. CDR3 size: 15 residues. Germline CDR1 is KGHSH and CDR2 is LQKENI. The V and J ends lost 3 bases and 4 bases, in that order; junction bases with no gene match: 2. The CDR3 here is CASSPGLASTGELFF. CDR3 DNA: TGTGCCAGCTCACCGGGACTAGCGAGCACCGGGGAGCTGTTTTTT.

This chain joins TRBV7-2 and TRBJ2-7; 8 positions match TRBD1. Unmatched junction bases numbered 14, after V lost 7 bases and J lost 3 bases. Germline V gene sequence: CDR1 SGHTA, CDR2 FQGNSA. This CDR3 has 16 amino acids. CDR3 loop: CASTLAGWTGNYEQYF. The CDR3 DNA sequence: TGTGCCAGCACCTTGGCCGGTTGGACAGGGAACTACGAGCAGTACTTC.

The gene calls are TRBV5-5 and TRBJ2-7; no firm D call. The CDR3 has 14 amino acids. The germline V gene encodes CDR1 SGHKS and CDR2 YYEKEE (reference sequence). V was cut by 0 bases and J by 0 bases, with 7 bases left in between. The CDR3 region is CASSLARSSYEQYF. The CDR3 region has the DNA TGTGCCAGCAGCTTGGCCAGGAGCTCCTACGAGCAGTACTTC.

The rearrangement joins TRBV18 to TRBJ2-6; D is unclear. V was pared by 8 bases and J by 2 bases, with 13 bases between. Germline V gives CDR1 KGHSH, CDR2 LQKENI. The CDR3 sequence is 15 residues long. The CDR3 loop is CASAGPPAGANVLTF. The DNA for the CDR3 is TGTGCCAGCGCCGGACCCCCGGCTGGGGCCAACGTCCTGACTTTC. Full variable domain (rest looked up from reference TRBV18 and TRBJ2-6): NAGVMQNPRHLVRRRGQEARLRCSPMKGHSHVYWYRQLPEEGLKFMVYLQKENIIDESGMPKERFSAEFPKEGPSILRIQQVVRGDSAAYFCASAGPPAGANVLTFGAGSRLTVL.

The gene calls are TRBV9 and TRBJ1-1; D is possibly TRBD1 (5 bases). Germline lookup yields CDR1 SGDLS and CDR2 YYNGEE. This CDR3 contains 17 residues. With 0 bases removed from V and 2 bases from J, the gap between germline ends came to 17 bases. DNA for the CDR3: TGTGCCAGCAGCGTAGGAGGGGTGTGGACTCGTAACACTGAAGCTTTCTTT. This translates into CASSVGGVWTRNTEAFF.

The V and J genes are TRBV7-9 and TRBJ2-2; D remains ambiguous. The V and J ends lost 2 bases and 8 bases respectively, with 9 bases between them. The germline V gene encodes CDR1 SEHNR and CDR2 FQNEAQ (reference sequence). The CDR3 contains 13 residues. CDR3 in amino acids: CASSLSLAGELFF. The CDR3 nucleotides are TGTGCCAGCAGCTTATCCTTGGCGGGGGAGCTGTTTTTT. Full variable domain (remainder filled in from reference TRBV7-9 and TRBJ2-2): DTGVSQNPRHKITKRGQNVTFRCDPISEHNRLYWYRQTLGQGPEFLTYFQNEAQLEKSRLLSDRFSAERPKGSFSTLEIQRTEQGDSAMYLCASSLSLAGELFFGEGSRLTVL.